The 32 T cell receptor beta chains below were found in one sample sequenced in a study of shared clonotypes between healthy human individuals. Using immunoSEQ multiplex PCR, the repertoire was profiled, and TCRdb retains in-frame clones only, with some absent. Of fewer than 2.5 million clones in the sample, approximately 94% were seen once. Sequencing was done on a sample of naive CD4+ T cells from PBMCs. The subset: CD45RA+ positively selected. The receptors were gathered from a man aged 18 to 29 in good health. Some clones in this sample may be carry-over from other donors' samples.

The V gene is TRBV18, the J gene TRBJ2-1; the match to TRBD2 covers 12 bases. Per the germline V gene, CDR1 is KGHSH and CDR2 is LQKENI. Trimming at V came to 4 bases and at J to 4 bases, leaving 5 bases not matched to a gene. The CDR3 spans 16 residues. The CDR3 loop reads CASSQGLAGFYNEQFF. CDR3 in DNA: TGTGCCAGCTCACAGGGACTAGCGGGTTTTTACAATGAGCAGTTCTTC.

The chain uses TRBV5-1 and TRBJ2-3; D call uncertain. The germline V gene has CDR1 SGHRS and CDR2 YFSETQ. This CDR3 has 15 amino acids. V shed 4 bases and J shed 0 bases, with 12 bases lying between them. The CDR3 spells CASSIGPSSTDTQYF. Written as DNA, the CDR3 is TGCGCCAGCAGCATCGGACCCTCTAGCACAGATACGCAGTATTTT. Based on the CDR3 plus reference TRBV5-1 and TRBJ2-3, the full variable domain is KAGVTQTPRYLIKTRGQQVTLSCSPISGHRSVSWYQQTPGQGLQFLFEYFSETQRNKGNFPGRFSGRQFSNSRSEMNVSTLELGDSALYLCASSIGPSSTDTQYFGPGTRLTVL.

The rearrangement joins TRBV19 to TRBJ2-3; 8 bases align to TRBD1. Trimming removed 10 bases from V and 3 bases from J; junction bases left unmatched: 12. This CDR3 spans 15 amino acids. The germline V gene has CDR1 LNHDA and CDR2 SQIVND (reference sequence). The CDR3 DNA reads as TGTGCCACTAACAACAGGGGGACGTCGACAGATACGCAGTATTTT. This translates into CATNNRGTSTDTQYF. Looking up the rest from reference TRBV19 and TRBJ2-3 gives the full variable domain: DGGITQSPKYLFRKEGQNVTLSCEQNLNHDAMYWYRQDPGQGLRLIYYSQIVNDFQKGDIAEGYSVSREKKESFPLTVTSAQKNPTAFYLCATNNRGTSTDTQYFGPGTRLTVL.

The CDR3 protein is CASSQEETTSAQYF. Written as DNA, the CDR3 is TGCGCCAGCAGCCAAGAGGAGACGACTAGCGCGCAGTATTTT. The V call is TRBV4-1, the J call TRBJ2-3, with TRBD2 matching over 8 bases. The CDR3 sequence is 14 residues long. CDR1 and CDR2 from the germline V gene are MGHRA and YSYEKL. J gave up 10 bases and V 0 bases, and 6 bases lay outside the gene matches.

This clone was detected only once. This chain links TRBV4-3 with TRBJ2-7; D unresolved. This CDR3 spans 13 amino acids. CDR1 is LGHNA, CDR2 YSLEER, per germline. V lost 5 bases, J lost 5 bases, and 13 bases lay in between. The CDR3 DNA sequence: TGCGCCAGCAGCGCCCGGGTAGGCGACGAGCAGTACTTC. Translating gives CASSARVGDEQYF.

Details on this clone: Other DNA sequences in the same sample also yield this CDR3. The chain has TRBV27 and TRBJ1-2, with a weak D call TRBD1 (5 bases). The V gene's germline CDR1 is MNHEY and CDR2 SMNVEV (reference sequence). V was trimmed by 6 bases and J by 4 bases, leaving 12 bases between them. CDR3 length: 13 residues. CDR3 nucleotides: TGTGCCAGCAGCAGGCAGGGCCTCTATGGCTACACCTTC. Translating gives CASSRQGLYGYTF.

The chain employs TRBV30 and TRBJ2-7; 10 nucleotides line up with TRBD2. Germline CDR1 and CDR2: GTSNPN and SVGIG (reference sequence). The CDR3 runs 16 residues. With V trimmed by 1 base and J by 3 bases, 9 bases remained unmatched. The CDR3 nucleotides read TGTGCCTGGAGTGCTACCAAGGGACTAGCGCGCTACGAGCAGTACTTC. Amino acid sequence: CAWSATKGLARYEQYF.

The V gene is TRBV19, the J gene TRBJ1-5, with D possibly TRBD1 on 6 matching bases. The germline V gene has CDR1 LNHDA and CDR2 SQIVND (reference sequence). V gave up 4 bases and J gave up 11 bases, with 9 bases separating them. The CDR3 has 11 residues. The CDR3 here is CASSTRGAQHF. The CDR3 DNA follows: TGTGCCAGTAGTACTAGGGGGGCCCAGCATTTT.

The chain uses TRBV2 and TRBJ2-7; D might be TRBD2 (5 bases). This CDR3 region has 12 residues. Trimming shortened V by 5 bases and J by 5 bases, and 10 bases separated the two germline ends. Germline-derived CDR1 and CDR2 are SNHLY and FYNNEI. The CDR3: CASSRWENEQYF. The CDR3 DNA is TGTGCCAGCAGTCGGTGGGAGAACGAGCAGTACTTC.

The V call is TRBV19, the J call TRBJ2-5; the D gene is possibly TRBD1 (5 bases). Germline loops: CDR1 LNHDA, CDR2 SQIVND (reference sequence). The germline V and J ends were trimmed by 1 base and 4 bases, with 10 bases remaining between them. The CDR3 runs to 14 residues. CDR3 sequence: CASSIVQGTETQYF. The CDR3 DNA is TGTGCCAGTAGTATAGTCCAGGGCACAGAGACCCAGTACTTC.

Turning to this clone: Other DNA sequences in this sample translate to the same CDR3. The chain carries TRBV2 and TRBJ1-1, with a tentative D call TRBD1 (5 bases). The germline CDR1 and CDR2 sequences are SNHLY and FYNNEI. The CDR3 has 14 amino acids. The V end lost 3 bases, the J end lost 4 bases, and 12 bases lay between the germline ends. The CDR3 spells CASSEESGGTEAFF. CDR3 bases: TGTGCCAGCAGTGAGGAGTCTGGGGGCACTGAAGCTTTCTTT.

V gene TRBV11-2 combines with J gene TRBJ2-7; D is perhaps TRBD2 (5 bases). The CDR3 consists of 14 residues. Germline V lookup: CDR1 SGHAT, CDR2 FQNNGV. With 2 bases removed from V and 5 bases from J, the gap between germline ends came to 13 bases. The CDR3 bases are TGTGCCAGCAGCTTAAATCCGGGGAGCGACGAGCAGTACTTC. Translation: CASSLNPGSDEQYF.

The CDR3 DNA reads as TGTGCCAGCGGGACTAGCGGGAGGTACGAGCAGTACTTC. It yields the protein CASGTSGRYEQYF. The chain couples TRBV28 to TRBJ2-7, with 15 bases matching TRBD2. J lost 4 bases, V lost 8 bases, and 0 bases had no gene match. Germline V gene sequence: CDR1 MDHEN, CDR2 SYDVKM. This CDR3 contains 13 residues.

This clone was seen only once. The rearrangement joins TRBV30 to TRBJ1-1, with a weak D call TRBD1 (5 bases). Germline-derived CDR1 and CDR2 are GTSNPN and SVGIG (reference sequence). This CDR3 contains 14 residues. V gave up 3 bases and J gave up 5 bases, with 16 bases separating them. In DNA, the CDR3 is TGTGCCTGGAGCCGGTGGTCCGGGGGGACTGAAGCTTTCTTT. Its protein product is CAWSRWSGGTEAFF. The full variable domain, in which reference TRBV30 and TRBJ1-1 provide the parts outside the CDR3, is SQTIHQWPATLVQPVGSPLSLECTVEGTSNPNLYWYRQAAGRGLQLLFYSVGIGQISSEVPQNLSASRPQDRQFILSSKKLLLSDSGFYLCAWSRWSGGTEAFFGQGTRLTVV.

CDR3 loop: CASSSTAGQGDYGYTF. For the CDR3, the DNA is TGTGCCAGCAGCTCAACCGCGGGACAGGGGGACTATGGCTACACCTTC. V gene TRBV7-9 combines with J gene TRBJ1-2; 11 nucleotides agree with TRBD1. Germline trimming cut 4 bases from V and 3 bases from J; bases unmatched to any gene: 7. CDR1 and CDR2 (germline): SEHNR, FQNEAQ (reference sequence). The CDR3 loop spans 16 amino acids.

This sequence joins TRBV14 and TRBJ1-1; D unclear. CDR3 length equals 14 residues. Germline V lookup: CDR1 SGHDN, CDR2 FVKESK. V lost 0 bases and J lost 10, with 15 bases in between. Written as DNA, the CDR3 is TGTGCCAGCAGCCAAGATAGGAAGGGTCTAGGAGCTTTCTTT. Translation gives CASSQDRKGLGAFF.

The V and J genes are TRBV21-1 and TRBJ1-2; the table's D gene call, TRBD1, was not cross checked with the DNA. TRBV21-1 is a known pseudogene. This CDR3 is built from 14 residues. The CDR3, as DNA: TGTGCCAGCAGCAAAGCGCAGGGGGCGAGTGGCTACACCTTC. Translated: CASSKAQGASGYTF.

The V gene is TRBV4-2, the J gene TRBJ2-7, with no clear D. This CDR3 has 12 amino acids. Looked up from germline, CDR1 is LGHNA and CDR2 is YNFKEQ. The germline V and J ends were trimmed by 1 base and 5 bases, with 6 bases remaining between them. CDR3 sequence: CASSQGPDEQYF. The CDR3 bases are TGTGCCAGCAGCCAAGGCCCCGACGAGCAGTACTTC.

V is TRBV7-2 and J is TRBJ2-5; 7 bases agree with TRBD2. The CDR3 loop spans 14 amino acids. The V segment lost 4 bases and the J segment 9 bases; nucleotides outside the gene matches: 11. Germline CDR1 reads SGHTA; CDR2 reads FQGNSA. CDR3 sequence: CASSSGGGVAAQYF. In DNA form, the CDR3 reads TGTGCCAGCAGCTCGGGGGGTGGCGTTGCGGCCCAGTACTTC.

The chain links TRBV28 to TRBJ1-6; the match to TRBD1 covers 9 bases. Germline CDR1 MDHEN, CDR2 SYDVKM. The CDR3 runs to 16 residues. V trimming: 6 bases; J trimming: 7 bases; junction bases outside the gene matches: 10. CDR3: CASRATGGVDNSPLHF. The CDR3 nucleotides read TGTGCCAGCAGAGCTACAGGGGGCGTTGACAATTCACCCCTCCACTTT. Full variable domain (remainder filled in from reference TRBV28 and TRBJ1-6): DVKVTQSSRYLVKRTGEKVFLECVQDMDHENMFWYRQDPGLGLRLIYFSYDVKMKEKGDIPEGYSVSREKKERFSLILESASTNQTSMYLCASRATGGVDNSPLHFGNGTRLTVT.

This sequence joins TRBV11-1 and TRBJ2-1; TRBD2 might be the D (6 bases). The CDR3 length is 14 residues. The V end was cut by 4 bases, the J end by 6 bases, with 13 bases between. Germline CDR1 reads SGHAT; CDR2 reads FQDESV (reference sequence). CDR3 DNA sequence: TGTGCCAGCAGCTGGTTTCGGGGAGGCAATGAGCAGTTCTTC. As protein: CASSWFRGGNEQFF.

The rearrangement uses TRBV9 and TRBJ2-2; tentatively, D is TRBD2 (5 bases). Trimming left V 2 bases short and J 6 bases short, with 14 bases between. The CDR3 contains 15 residues. Germline V CDR1 and CDR2: SGDLS, YYNGEE. The CDR3 DNA sequence: TGTGCCAGCAGCGTCGTTGCGGGCCCGCCCGGGGAGCTGTTTTTT. Protein sequence: CASSVVAGPPGELFF.

The genes are TRBV10-2 and TRBJ1-3; 7 nucleotides align to TRBD1. V gave up 6 bases and J gave up 2 bases; unmatched junction bases: 1. This CDR3 spans 13 amino acids. CDR1 is WSHSY and CDR2 is SAAADI in the germline V gene. The DNA for the CDR3 is TGCGCCAGCAGAGGACAGGCTGGAAACACCATATATTTT. Its protein is CASRGQAGNTIYF.

This chain uses TRBV5-1 with TRBJ1-3; D may be TRBD1 (5 bases). There are 15 residues in the CDR3. V gave up 2 bases and J gave up 3 bases, with 12 bases separating them. Per the germline V gene, CDR1 is SGHRS and CDR2 is YFSETQ. The DNA of the CDR3 is TGCGCCAGCAGCTTAACGACAGAGGGTGGAAACACCATATATTTT. Its translation is CASSLTTEGGNTIYF.

The rearrangement links TRBV15 to TRBJ2-2; a weak D match, TRBD2 (5 bases). This CDR3 is built from 15 residues. CDR1 is LNHNV, CDR2 YYDKDF, per germline (reference sequence). Deletions cut 1 base from V and 10 bases from J, with 16 bases between. CDR3 bases: TGTGCCACCAGCAGAGTACGGCACCAGAGGGAGGAGCTGTTTTTT. It translates to CATSRVRHQREELFF.

The chain joins TRBV11-3 to TRBJ2-5; 7 bases match TRBD2. The CDR3 totals 15 residues. V was clipped by 5 bases and J by 2 bases; unmatched bases: 8. From germline, CDR1 is SGHNT and CDR2 YENEEA. CDR3 residues: CASSPHGGIQETQYF. CDR3 sequence (DNA): TGTGCCAGCAGCCCACACGGGGGGATACAAGAGACCCAGTACTTC.

This rearrangement joins TRBV25-1 to TRBJ2-1; 7 nucleotides align to TRBD2. Per germline, CDR1 MGHDK and CDR2 SYGVNS. This CDR3 is built from 14 residues. With 5 bases clipped from V and 2 bases from J, the junction kept 3 bases outside the gene matches. CDR3 DNA sequence: TGTGCCAGCAGTACTCGGGGGGCCTACAATGAGCAGTTCTTC. Its translation is CASSTRGAYNEQFF.

The chain is built from TRBV11-2 and TRBJ2-7; no reliable D call. The CDR3 covers 16 residues. Trimming cost V 2 bases and J 6 bases, with 20 bases left between them. Germline V gives CDR1 SGHAT, CDR2 FQNNGV. CDR3 residues: CASSLTVVQRSAEQYF. The CDR3 DNA reads as TGTGCCAGCAGCTTAACGGTGGTCCAGAGATCAGCCGAGCAGTACTTC.

The chain carries TRBV27 and TRBJ2-7, with 9 nucleotides matching TRBD2. CDR3 length equals 16 residues. V lost 5 bases to trimming and J lost 3 bases; unmatched junction nucleotides: 11. The V gene's germline CDR1 is MNHEY and CDR2 SMNVEV (reference sequence). The DNA for the CDR3 is TGTGCCAGCAGTCCCCTCCTTGCTAGCGGGAACTACGAGCAGTACTTC. It translates to CASSPLLASGNYEQYF.

Here the CDR3 reads CASSQFRPHPLSTDTQYF. CDR3 sequence (DNA): TGCGCCAGCAGCCAATTCAGGCCCCACCCCCTTAGCACAGATACGCAGTATTTT. J is TRBJ2-3 and V is TRBV4-1; no clear D. V was trimmed by 2 bases and J by 0 bases, leaving 18 bases between them. From germline, CDR1 is MGHRA and CDR2 YSYEKL. CDR3 length: 18 residues.

The chain carries TRBV27 and TRBJ2-5, with 10 bases that match TRBD1. Matching the DNA end better, TRBJ2-7 makes the J call doubtful. Germline CDR1 and CDR2: MNHEY and SMNVEV (reference sequence). This CDR3 is 15 amino acids long. The chain's CDR3 is CASSPFGTGDYEQYF. The CDR3, as DNA: TGTGCCAGCAGCCCCTTTGGGACAGGGGACTACGAGCAGTACTTC.

This sequence joins TRBV6-1 and TRBJ1-1; TRBD1 aligns across 7 bases. CDR3 length: 13 residues. The trim removed 5 bases at V and 9 bases at J, leaving 9 bases unmatched. Germline values: CDR1 MNHNS, CDR2 SASEGT. Written as DNA, the CDR3 is TGTGCCAGCAGTCCTCAGGGGGGTACTAAAGCTTTCTTT. Encoded protein: CASSPQGGTKAFF.